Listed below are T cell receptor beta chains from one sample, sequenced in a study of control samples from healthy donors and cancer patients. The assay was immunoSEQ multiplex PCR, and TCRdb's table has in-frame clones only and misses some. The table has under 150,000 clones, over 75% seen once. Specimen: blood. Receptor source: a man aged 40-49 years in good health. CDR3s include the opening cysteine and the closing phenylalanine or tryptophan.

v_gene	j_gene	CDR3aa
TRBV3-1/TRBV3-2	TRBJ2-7	CASSQESGTNYEQYF
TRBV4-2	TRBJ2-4	CASSQDRQGLNIQYF
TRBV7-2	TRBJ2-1	CASSLQTGDNEQFF
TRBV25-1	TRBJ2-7	CASSSVWAPGFPYEQYF
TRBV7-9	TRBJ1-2	CASSRRTGLNYGYTF
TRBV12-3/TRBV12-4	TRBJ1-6	CASTQGRHSPLHF
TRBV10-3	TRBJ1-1	CAISESEGAGNTEAFF
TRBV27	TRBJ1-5	CASRLTTGGNQPQHF
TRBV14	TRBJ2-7	CASSQVDRFGQYF
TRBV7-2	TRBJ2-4	CASSLERIQYF
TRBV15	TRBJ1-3	CATSRGFAGAGNGNTIYF
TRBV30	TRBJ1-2	CAWISHSLNYGYTF
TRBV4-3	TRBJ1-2	CASSQEAGGSSYTF
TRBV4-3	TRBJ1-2	CASSQGQRFSSSVGLINYGYTF
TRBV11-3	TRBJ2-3	CASSSGLVTDTQYF
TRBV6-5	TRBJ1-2	CASSYTGEISGYTF
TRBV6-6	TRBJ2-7	CASSYPDNSYEQYF
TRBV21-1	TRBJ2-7	CASSRTGAPYEQYF
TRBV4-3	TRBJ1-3	CASSQGRVSFDGNTIYF
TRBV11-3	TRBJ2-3	CASRTGGSTDTQYF